This T cell receptor (beta chain) was sequenced for a study of blood T cell repertoires in COVID-19. Study context: From the United States, Italy and Spain came samples of acute and convalescent COVID-19. The cDNA or gDNA used as material had been derived from T cells, B-cell-depleted T cells, or PBMCs.

V lost 7 bases and J lost 1, with 8 bases in between. The CDR3 extends over 13 amino acids. Participant age was about 18 to 100 years, and participants resided in around 24 US areas. Per the original data handling: Estimated nucleated cell counts came from reference gene primer amplification. Repertoires were generated with immunoSEQ multiplex PCR, while TCRdb's copy carries only in-frame clones and drops some. D and trimming were read from the DNA, whereas the V and J calls and clone size are those reported in that table. The sample shows hundreds of thousands of clones, 70% to 90% of them seen only once.

The rearrangement links TRBV12-3 or TRBV12-4 to TRBJ1-5, with D uncertain. Sequencing used PBMCs or T cells enriched from blood (not recorded which). The sequence was collected from a woman in her thirties or forties who had recovered from COVID-19. The CDR3 region has the DNA TGTGCCAGCACGTGGGCGAGCAATCAGCCCCAGCATTTT. Encoded protein: CASTWASNQPQHF.